This T cell receptor beta chain was recorded in a study of T cells in Graves' hyperthyroidism and ophthalmopathy. Study outcomes and limitations: Stable hyperthyroidism was separated from ophthalmopathy by a model based on 13 V-J features. Most thyroid-expanded clonotypes above 0.001 were also found in blood. The model made its ophthalmopathy prediction, and onset followed a median 6.5 months later.

Trimming removed 2 bases from V and 3 bases from J, with 8 bases in between. Germline V gene lookup returns CDR1 ENHRY and CDR2 SYGVKD. The CDR3 length is 14 residues. The authors took PBMCs from 10 ml fresh peripheral blood. TCR beta CDR3 regions were amplified from RNA. The HTBI set primed first-round TCR CDR3 RT-PCR. TCRdb re-derived calls from the multiplex PCR reads in MiXCR, one entry per CDR3 protein. This sample yields around 700,000 distinct CDR3 sequences, of which approximately 19% are seen a single time; approximately 15% belongs to the top ten. This clonotype has a handful of counts. Its antigen is undetermined.

Sequenced input: blood. The chain is built from TRBV10-3 and TRBJ1-3; no clear D gene. The TCR was taken from a woman in her 50s with Graves' hyperthyroidism that later progressed to Graves' ophthalmopathy. DNA of the CDR3: TGTGCCATCAGTGAGCAGTTAGATGGAAACACCATATATTTT. It encodes CAISEQLDGNTIYF.